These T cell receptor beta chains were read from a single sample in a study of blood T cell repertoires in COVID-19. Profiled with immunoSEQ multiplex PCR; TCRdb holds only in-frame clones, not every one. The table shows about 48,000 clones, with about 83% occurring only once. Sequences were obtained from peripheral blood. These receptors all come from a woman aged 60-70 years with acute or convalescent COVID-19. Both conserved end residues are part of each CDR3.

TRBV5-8,CASSPVGGNQPQHF
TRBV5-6,CASSLEGSSNQPQHF
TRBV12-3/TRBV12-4,CASRTPSGRGLYF
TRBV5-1,CASSLATDTQYF
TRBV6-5,CASSDDMGTVGKLFF
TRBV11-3,CASSPAGTPSTNEQFF
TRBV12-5,CASGSLLASDTQYF
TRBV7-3,CASSVLAGAGGELFF
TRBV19,CASSIYRQGAGELFF
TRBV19,CASTERSYNEQFF
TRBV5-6,CASSFGPSGDTIYF
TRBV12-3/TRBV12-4,CASSPWGDKLFF
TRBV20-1,CSIWSYGYTF
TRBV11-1,CASSLAVGELFF
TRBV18,CASSPFGQGGYEQYF
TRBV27,CASSLRAGDLSYNSPLHF
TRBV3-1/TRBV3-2,CASSQERAGVSYNEQFF